The entry that follows covers one TCR beta chain sequence. TCRdb reprocessed the 5' RACE reads; each CDR3 protein has one entry and no DNA is given. The sample table includes approximately 300,000 distinct CDR3 sequences. This record belongs to a study of monozygotic twins with inflammatory bowel disease. The CDR3 covers 15 residues. Germline values: CDR1 SEHNR, CDR2 FQNEAQ (reference sequence). Source material: blood. This clonotype was obtained from a human donor with ulcerative colitis or Crohn's disease, or a healthy co-twin of an affected twin (not recorded which). The chain is built from TRBV7-9 and TRBJ1-2; the TCRdb D gene call, TRBD1, has no DNA to confirm it. The CDR3 loop is CASSLGSRADYGYTF.